This T cell receptor (beta chain) was profiled in a study of beta chain features in type 1 diabetes. Study results and limitations: Shorter TCRB CDR3s, moderately but significantly so, marked every one of the four CD4+ subsets in Type 1 diabetes patients. For type 1 diabetes patients, VDJ junctions showed fewer insertions and more deletions.

The CDR3 extends over 15 amino acids. V shed 5 bases, J shed 9 bases, and the junction held 11 bases outside the gene matches. Germline assignment: CDR1 MNHEY and CDR2 SMNVEV (reference sequence). Expressed TCRB transcripts were sequenced, since all the RNA that had been isolated was reverse transcribed. Some clones are missing from TCRdb's copy, which holds only in-frame ones; the method was immunoSEQ multiplex PCR. The sample yields some 350,000 clones, over 9% seen once. Remarks on this clone: Its matching antigen is unknown.

Sequenced sample: central memory CD4+ T cells from blood. The sequence was collected from a man younger than 45 with type 1 diabetes. The chain carries TRBV27 and TRBJ1-2; 11 nucleotides align to TRBD1. CDR3 nucleotide sequence: TGTGCCAGCAGTCTCCACCGGACAGGGGGCTTGAGCTACACCTTC. Its protein product is CASSLHRTGGLSYTF.